This T cell receptor beta chain was recovered during a study of control samples from healthy donors and cancer patients. Germline V gene lookup returns CDR1 SEHNR and CDR2 FQNEAQ (reference sequence). CDR3 length: 12 amino acids. V was cut by 5 bases and J by 8 bases, with 10 bases left in between. Libraries were prepared by immunoSEQ multiplex PCR; TCRdb keeps only in-frame clonotypes and omits some of them. The repertoire consists of 120,000 or so clones, with approximately 89% occurring once and the leading ten covering around 8.1%. Sequencing was performed on blood. This chain connects TRBV7-9 to TRBJ2-1; D could derive from TRBD1 or TRBD2 (5 bases each). This TCR was recovered from a man between 18 and 35 years old in good health. The CDR3 protein is CASSRGVDEQFF. CDR3 coding DNA: TGTGCCAGCAGCCGAGGGGTCGATGAGCAGTTCTTC.